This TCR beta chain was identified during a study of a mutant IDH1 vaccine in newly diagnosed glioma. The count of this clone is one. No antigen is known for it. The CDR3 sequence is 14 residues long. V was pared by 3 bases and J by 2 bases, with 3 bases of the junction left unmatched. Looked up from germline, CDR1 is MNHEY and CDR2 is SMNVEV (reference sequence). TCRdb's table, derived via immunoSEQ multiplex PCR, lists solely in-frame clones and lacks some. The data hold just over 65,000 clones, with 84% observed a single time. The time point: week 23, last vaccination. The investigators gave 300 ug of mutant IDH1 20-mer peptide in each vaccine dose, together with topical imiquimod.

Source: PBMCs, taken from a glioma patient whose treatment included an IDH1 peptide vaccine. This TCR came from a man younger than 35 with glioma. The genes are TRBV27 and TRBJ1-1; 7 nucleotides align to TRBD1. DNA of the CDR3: TGTGCCAGCAGTTTGACAGGGTCTAACACTGAAGCTTTCTTT. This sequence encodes CASSLTGSNTEAFF.